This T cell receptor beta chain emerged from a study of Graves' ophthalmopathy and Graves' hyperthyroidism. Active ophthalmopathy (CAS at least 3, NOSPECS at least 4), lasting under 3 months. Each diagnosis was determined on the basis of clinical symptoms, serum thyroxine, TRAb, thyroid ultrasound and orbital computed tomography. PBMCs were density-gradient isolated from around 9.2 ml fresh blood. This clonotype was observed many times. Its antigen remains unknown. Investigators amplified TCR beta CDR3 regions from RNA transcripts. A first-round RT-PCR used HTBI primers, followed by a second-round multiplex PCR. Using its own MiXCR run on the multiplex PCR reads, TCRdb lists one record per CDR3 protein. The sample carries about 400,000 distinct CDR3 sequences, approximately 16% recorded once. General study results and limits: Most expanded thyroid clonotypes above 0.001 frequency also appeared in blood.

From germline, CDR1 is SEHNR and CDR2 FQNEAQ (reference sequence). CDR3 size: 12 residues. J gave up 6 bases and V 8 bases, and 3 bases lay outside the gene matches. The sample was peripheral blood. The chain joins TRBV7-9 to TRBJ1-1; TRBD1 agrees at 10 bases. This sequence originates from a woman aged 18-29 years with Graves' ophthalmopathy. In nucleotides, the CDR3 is TGTGCCAGCCTGGGGACAGGGGCTGAAGCTTTCTTT. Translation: CASLGTGAEAFF. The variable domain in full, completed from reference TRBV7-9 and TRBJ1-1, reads DTGVSQNPRHKITKRGQNVTFRCDPISEHNRLYWYRQTLGQGPEFLTYFQNEAQLEKSRLLSDRFSAERPKGSFSTLEIQRTEQGDSAMYLCASLGTGAEAFFGQGTRLTVV.